The sample holds a few counts of the clone carrying this TCR beta chain. Antigen unknown. This CDR3 has 13 amino acids. CDR1 is LNHNV, CDR2 YYDKDF, per germline (reference sequence). Trimming took 4 bases from V and 5 from J, leaving 11 bases between them. The data are from a study of T cell repertoires in cytomegalovirus infection. Study-wide results and caveats: Of the TCR beta families, the public ones yielded a cumulative frequency that identified carriers of CMV plus the relevant HLA.

One entry per CDR3 protein results from TCRdb running MiXCR on the reads. The sample includes approximately 470,000 distinct CDR3 sequences, roughly 43% seen only once; the top ten take around 45%. The source material was cultured PBMCs, sampled from culture after CMV antigen stimulation. The genes are TRBV15 and TRBJ1-1; D not certain. This clonotype originated in a human donor in good health (CMV status not recorded). Some clones in this sample may be carry-over from other donors' samples. The CDR3 loop reads CATSKDGPTEAFF. CDR3 DNA sequence: TGTGCCACCAGCAAGGACGGACCTACTGAAGCTTTCTTT.